The source of this T cell receptor beta chain is a study of cytomegalovirus exposure and HLA in healthy donors. Study overall: HLA-typed donors were the source of around 85 million unique TCRs held in an early data release. Study-wide points: Links to common viral pathogens appeared, in a later analysis, for several of the most significant clusters.

Germline V lookup: CDR1 SNHLY, CDR2 FYNNEI. The CDR3 is 11 amino acids. V was shortened by 8 bases and J by 8 bases, with 12 bases between the two germline ends. PCR involved 60 Vbeta and 13 Jbeta primers. Authors' data handling: A follow-up analysis tallied about 88 million unique TCR beta chains, roughly 9.9 million shared. Sequencing was performed with immunoSEQ multiplex PCR; in TCRdb, only in-frame clones are kept and a portion is missing. V, J and clone size are those of that table, while D and trimming were read from the DNA. This table holds around 100,000 clones, around 67% found once. About this clone itself: The antigen is unknown.

This chain links TRBV2 with TRBJ1-2; D gene unclear. The sample was PBMCs. The receptor comes from a woman between 45 and 60 years old in good health and CMV-seronegative. The CDR3 nucleotides are TGTGCCAGCCGCCGCCTAGAGGGCTACACCTTC. Its translation: CASRRLEGYTF.